Shown below are 20 T cell receptor beta chains from a single sample sequenced in a study of cytomegalovirus exposure and HLA in healthy donors. PCR amplification relied on 60 Vbeta primers (plus 13 Jbeta primers). The assay was immunoSEQ multiplex PCR, and TCRdb's table has in-frame clones only and misses some. This sample has around 190,000 clones, with over 70% found just once. Sequenced: PBMCs. Source of these receptors: a man between 35 and 55 years old in good health and CMV-seropositive.

The V gene is TRBV4-3, the J gene TRBJ2-7; D perhaps matches TRBD1 (5 bases). Trimming cost V 10 bases and J 4 bases, with 11 bases left between them. Germline V gene lookup returns CDR1 LGHNA and CDR2 YSLEER. The CDR3 is 11 residues long. The CDR3 loop is CATGRGYEQYF. CDR3 nucleotide sequence: TGCGCCACCGGAAGGGGTTACGAGCAGTACTTC.

This chain connects TRBV5-5 to TRBJ1-2; maybe TRBD1 (5 bases). The CDR3 totals 13 residues. Germline CDR1 is SGHKS and CDR2 is YYEKEE (reference sequence). V shed 3 bases and J shed 8 bases, with 14 bases lying between them. The CDR3 DNA is TGTGCCAGCAGCTCCCGCGGGGGAGGCGGCTACACCTTC. Protein product: CASSSRGGGGYTF.

The chain carries TRBV29-1 and TRBJ1-2; 11 bases match TRBD1. Germline loops: CDR1 SQVTM, CDR2 ANQGSEA. The CDR3 runs to 12 residues. J gave up 9 bases and V 6 bases, and 6 bases lay outside the gene matches. The CDR3: CSVRDRGGSYTF. The CDR3 DNA reads as TGCAGCGTACGGGACAGGGGGGGAAGCTACACCTTC.

The V and J genes are TRBV6-1 and TRBJ2-1; 7 positions agree with TRBD2. The CDR3 consists of 14 residues. V was pared by 7 bases and J by 7 bases, with 10 bases of the junction left unmatched. CDR1 MNHNS and CDR2 SASEGT come from the germline V gene. CDR3 in DNA: TGTGCCAGCAATCGACTAGCATCACCAAATGAGCAGTTCTTC. This sequence encodes CASNRLASPNEQFF.

Remarks on this clone: One junction end disagrees with the germline gene, perhaps due to a read error. The rearrangement joins TRBV19 to TRBJ2-3; TRBD1 is a possible D gene (6 bases). The germline CDR1 and CDR2 sequences are LNHDA and SQIVND (reference sequence). The CDR3 is made up of 11 amino acids. The CDR3 DNA is TGTGCCAGTAGTCGCGACAGGAGCCGGCATTTT. This gives the protein CASSRDRSRHF.

With regard to this clone: The junction does not match germline at one end; this may be a read error. J is TRBJ2-1 and V is TRBV5-1; a weak D match, TRBD2 (5 bases). Germline-derived CDR1 and CDR2 are SGHRS and YFSETQ. This CDR3 is 15 amino acids long. DNA for the CDR3: TGCGCCAGCAGCCCCATTCCGGACTCCTTCAATGAGCAGTTCTTC. It translates to CASSPIPDSFNEQFF.

This chain joins TRBV2 and TRBJ2-1, with 7 bases that match TRBD2. CDR1 SNHLY and CDR2 FYNNEI come from the germline V gene. The CDR3 length is 12 residues. After removal of 10 bases from V and 9 bases from J, the junction contained 9 bases not matched to a gene. CDR3 in DNA: TGTGCCACCCAATGGACTAGAGGTGAGCAGTTCTTC. As protein: CATQWTRGEQFF. Using reference TRBV2 and TRBJ2-1 for the parts outside the CDR3, the full variable domain is EPEVTQTPSHQVTQMGQEVILRCVPISNHLYFYWYRQILGQKVEFLVSFYNNEISEKSEIFDDQFSVERPDGSNFTLKIRSTKLEDSAMYFCATQWTRGEQFFGPGTRLTVL.

V is TRBV30 and J is TRBJ2-2; TRBD1 is a possible D gene (6 bases). CDR3 length equals 16 residues. Germline V CDR1 and CDR2: GTSNPN, SVGIG (reference sequence). Trimming cost V 0 bases and J 0 bases, with 11 bases left between them. The CDR3 nucleotides are TGTGCCTGGAGTGTACTGACAGGAACGAACACCGGGGAGCTGTTTTTT. Translation gives CAWSVLTGTNTGELFF.

This clone showed up just a few times. The genes are TRBV5-5 and TRBJ2-1; D is uncertain. The V gene lost 4 bases and the J gene lost 8 bases, with 19 bases spanning the gap. Per the germline V gene, CDR1 is SGHKS and CDR2 is YYEKEE (reference sequence). This CDR3 comprises 15 residues. The DNA for the CDR3 is TGTGCCAGCAGCGTCCGGCTCCAGGTTAACGATGAGCAGTTCTTC. This encodes CASSVRLQVNDEQFF.

CDR3 DNA sequence: TGTGCCAGCAGCCACAGGGTTAGCAATCAGCCCCAGCATTTT. This sequence encodes CASSHRVSNQPQHF. This rearrangement joins TRBV5-6 to TRBJ1-5, with D possibly being TRBD1 (6 bases). The CDR3 spans 14 residues. V lost 4 bases and J lost 0, with 8 bases in between. Germline V gives CDR1 SGHDT, CDR2 YYEEEE.

The chain employs TRBV7-2 and TRBJ1-4; D is perhaps TRBD1 (6 bases). The CDR3 sequence is 14 residues long. The V gene lost 6 bases and the J gene lost 4 bases, with 12 bases spanning the gap. Germline V CDR1 and CDR2: SGHTA, FQGNSA. CDR3 in DNA: TGTGCCAGCAGGAAACAGGGATTTAATGAAAAACTGTTTTTT. The encoded protein is CASRKQGFNEKLFF.

The gene calls are TRBV27 and TRBJ2-1; D not resolved. Germline CDR1 reads MNHEY; CDR2 reads SMNVEV (reference sequence). CDR3 size: 13 residues. Between the trimmed V and J ends, which lost 5 bases and 5 bases, there was a span of 10 bases. CDR3 amino acids: CASSTYPHNEQFF. CDR3 coding DNA: TGTGCCAGCAGTACCTACCCACACAATGAGCAGTTCTTC.

The chain employs TRBV6-5 and TRBJ2-7; possible D gene TRBD2, 6 bases. Deletions cut 4 bases from V and 3 bases from J, with 13 bases between. The germline V gene encodes CDR1 MNHEY and CDR2 SVGAGI. CDR3 size: 14 residues. The CDR3 DNA reads TGTGCCAGCAGTTCCGGGGGTCCATACTACGAGCAGTACTTC. It codes for CASSSGGPYYEQYF.

The chain combines TRBV19 with TRBJ2-3, with 9 bases fitting TRBD1. Germline lookup yields CDR1 LNHDA and CDR2 SQIVND (reference sequence). J lost 0 bases, V lost 3 bases, and 7 bases had no gene match. This CDR3 spans 17 amino acids. CDR3 nucleotide sequence: TGTGCCAGTAGTATCTCGACAGGGGGGATCAGCACAGATACGCAGTATTTT. It yields the protein CASSISTGGISTDTQYF.

The chain has TRBV5-5 and TRBJ1-4, with TRBD1 matching over 7 bases. V dropped 0 bases and J dropped 7; count of bases not matched to a gene: 3. The CDR3 totals 14 residues. Germline values: CDR1 SGHKS, CDR2 YYEKEE (reference sequence). CDR3 sequence reads: CASSLEGAAEKLFF. The CDR3, as DNA: TGTGCCAGCAGCTTGGAGGGGGCAGCTGAAAAACTGTTTTTT.

The V call is TRBV6-6, the J call TRBJ2-3, with a tentative D call TRBD2 (5 bases). CDR1 is MNHNY and CDR2 is SVGAGI in the germline V gene (reference sequence). The CDR3 runs to 15 residues. Trimming cost V 0 bases and J 0 bases, with 7 bases left between them. CDR3 protein: CASSYSLGSTDTQYF. In DNA form, the CDR3 reads TGTGCCAGCAGTTACTCACTAGGTAGCACAGATACGCAGTATTTT.

This chain uses TRBV4-2 with TRBJ2-5, with TRBD2 matching 10 bases. Matching the DNA end better, TRBJ2-7 makes the J call doubtful. This CDR3 region has 17 residues. Per germline, CDR1 LGHNA and CDR2 YNFKEQ. The CDR3 region has the DNA TGTGCCAGCAGCCAAGATTTGGCTAGCGGGAGCATGTACGAGCAGTACTTC. This sequence encodes CASSQDLASGSMYEQYF.

The V gene is TRBV28, the J gene TRBJ2-5; 9 nucleotides align to TRBD2. V was pared by 2 bases and J by 11 bases, with 3 bases of the junction left unmatched. CDR1 and CDR2 from the germline V gene are MDHEN and SYDVKM. This CDR3 spans 12 amino acids. The CDR3 nucleotides read TGTGCCAGCAGTTTAATAGCGGGAGAGCAGTACTTC. Residues: CASSLIAGEQYF. The whole variable domain, filled in from reference TRBV28 and TRBJ2-5, reads DVKVTQSSRYLVKRTGEKVFLECVQDMDHENMFWYRQDPGLGLRLIYFSYDVKMKEKGDIPEGYSVSREKKERFSLILESASTNQTSMYLCASSLIAGEQYFGPGTRLLVL.

CDR3 loop: CASSDSQLNSDTQYF. CDR3 nucleotides: TGTGCCAGCAGTGACTCACAGCTGAATTCAGATACGCAGTATTTT. The V and J genes are TRBV6-4 and TRBJ2-3, with D hard to call. Per the germline V gene, CDR1 is MRHNA and CDR2 is SNTAGT. The CDR3 loop spans 15 amino acids. V lost 0 bases and J lost 4, with 11 bases in between.

This CDR3 reads CASSQSELQQGYSQPQHF. The CDR3 DNA reads as TGTGCCAGCAGCCAATCGGAGTTGCAACAGGGATATAGTCAGCCCCAGCATTTT. V is TRBV16 and J is TRBJ1-5, with a possible D match to TRBD1 (6 bases). V lost 0 bases, J lost 6 bases, and 21 bases lay in between. Germline assignment: CDR1 KGHSY and CDR2 FQNENV. This CDR3 spans 18 amino acids.